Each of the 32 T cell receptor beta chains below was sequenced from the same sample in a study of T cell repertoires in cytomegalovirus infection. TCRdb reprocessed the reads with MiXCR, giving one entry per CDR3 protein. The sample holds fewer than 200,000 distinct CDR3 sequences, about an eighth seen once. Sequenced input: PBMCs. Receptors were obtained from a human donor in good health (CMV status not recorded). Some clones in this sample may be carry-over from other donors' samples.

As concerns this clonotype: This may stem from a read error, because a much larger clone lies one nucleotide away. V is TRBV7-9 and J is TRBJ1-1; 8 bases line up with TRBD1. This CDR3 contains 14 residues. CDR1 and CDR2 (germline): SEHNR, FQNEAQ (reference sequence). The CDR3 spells CASSLDRGNTEDFF. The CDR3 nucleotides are TGTGCCAGCAGCTTAGACAGGGGGAACACTGAAGATTTCTTT.

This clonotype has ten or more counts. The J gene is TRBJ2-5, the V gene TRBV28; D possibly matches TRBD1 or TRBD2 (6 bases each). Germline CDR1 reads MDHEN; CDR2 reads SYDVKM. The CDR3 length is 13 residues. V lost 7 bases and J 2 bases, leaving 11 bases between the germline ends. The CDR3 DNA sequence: TGTGCCAGCACCACGGGGGCTCAAGAGACCCAGTACTTC. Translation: CASTTGAQETQYF.

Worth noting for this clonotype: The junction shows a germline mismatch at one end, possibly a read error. DNA for the CDR3: TGTGCCAGCAGCAAACAGGGGGGCACTGAAGCTTTTTTT. Amino acids: CASSKQGGTEAFF. The rearrangement uses TRBV7-3 and TRBJ1-1, with 8 nucleotides matching TRBD1. The CDR3 runs 13 residues. The germline gives CDR1 SGHTA, CDR2 FQGTGA.

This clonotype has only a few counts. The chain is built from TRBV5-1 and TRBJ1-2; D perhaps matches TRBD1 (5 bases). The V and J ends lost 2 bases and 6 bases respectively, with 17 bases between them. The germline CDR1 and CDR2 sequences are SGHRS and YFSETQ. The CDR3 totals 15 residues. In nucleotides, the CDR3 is TGCGCCAGCAGCTTTCGCTGGGACCTTTTCGATGGCTACACCTTC. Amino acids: CASSFRWDLFDGYTF. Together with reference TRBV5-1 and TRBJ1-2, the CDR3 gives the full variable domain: KAGVTQTPRYLIKTRGQQVTLSCSPISGHRSVSWYQQTPGQGLQFLFEYFSETQRNKGNFPGRFSGRQFSNSRSEMNVSTLELGDSALYLCASSFRWDLFDGYTFGSGTRLTVV.

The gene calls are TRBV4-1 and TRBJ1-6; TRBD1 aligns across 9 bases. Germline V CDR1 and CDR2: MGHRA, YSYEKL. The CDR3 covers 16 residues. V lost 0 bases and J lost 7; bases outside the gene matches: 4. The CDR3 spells CASSQDGTGKNSPLHF. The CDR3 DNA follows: TGCGCCAGCAGCCAAGATGGGACAGGGAAAAATTCACCCCTCCACTTT.

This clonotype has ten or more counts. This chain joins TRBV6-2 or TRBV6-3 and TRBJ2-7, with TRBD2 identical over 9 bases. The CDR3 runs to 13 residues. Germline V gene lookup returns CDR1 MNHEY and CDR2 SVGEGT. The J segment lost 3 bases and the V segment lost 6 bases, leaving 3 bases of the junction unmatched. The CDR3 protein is CASRGLANYEQYF. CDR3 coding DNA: TGTGCCAGCAGGGGACTAGCTAACTACGAGCAGTACTTC.

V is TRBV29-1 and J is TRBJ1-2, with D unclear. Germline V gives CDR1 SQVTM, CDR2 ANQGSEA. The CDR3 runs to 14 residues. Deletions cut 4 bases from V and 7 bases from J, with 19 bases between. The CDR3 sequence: CSVASGRSFGGYTF. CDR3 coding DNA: TGCAGCGTTGCATCCGGCCGCTCTTTCGGTGGCTACACCTTC.

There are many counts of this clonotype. The CDR3 DNA sequence: TGTGCCAGCAGCTTAGTCTTACAGGGGAGTGTCACTGAAGCTTTCTTT. It codes for CASSLVLQGSVTEAFF. V and J are TRBV7-6 and TRBJ1-1; 7 nucleotides match TRBD1. There are 16 residues in the CDR3. V was pared by 1 base and J by 4 bases, with 9 bases of the junction left unmatched. Per germline, CDR1 SGHVS and CDR2 FNYEAQ.

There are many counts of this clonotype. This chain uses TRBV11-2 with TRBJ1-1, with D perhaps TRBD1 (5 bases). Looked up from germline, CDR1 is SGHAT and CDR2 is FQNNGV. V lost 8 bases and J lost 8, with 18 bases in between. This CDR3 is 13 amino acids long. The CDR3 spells CASGEDRFKEAFF. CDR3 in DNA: TGTGCCAGCGGAGAAGACAGATTCAAAGAAGCTTTCTTT.

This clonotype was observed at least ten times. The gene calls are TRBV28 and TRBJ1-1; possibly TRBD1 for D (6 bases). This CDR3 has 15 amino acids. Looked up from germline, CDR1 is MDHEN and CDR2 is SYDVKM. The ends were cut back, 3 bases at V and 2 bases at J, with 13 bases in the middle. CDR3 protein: CASSLPGQLNTEAFF. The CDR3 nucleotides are TGTGCCAGCAGTTTGCCGGGACAACTTAACACTGAAGCTTTCTTT. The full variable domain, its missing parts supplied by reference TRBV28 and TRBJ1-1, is DVKVTQSSRYLVKRTGEKVFLECVQDMDHENMFWYRQDPGLGLRLIYFSYDVKMKEKGDIPEGYSVSREKKERFSLILESASTNQTSMYLCASSLPGQLNTEAFFGQGTRLTVV.

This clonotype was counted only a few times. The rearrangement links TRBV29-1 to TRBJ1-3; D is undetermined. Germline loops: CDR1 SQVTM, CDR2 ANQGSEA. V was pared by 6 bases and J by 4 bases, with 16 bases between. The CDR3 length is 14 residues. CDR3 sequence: CSVGVAAVGNTIYF. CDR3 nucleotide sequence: TGCAGCGTCGGGGTAGCAGCGGTCGGAAACACCATATATTTT.

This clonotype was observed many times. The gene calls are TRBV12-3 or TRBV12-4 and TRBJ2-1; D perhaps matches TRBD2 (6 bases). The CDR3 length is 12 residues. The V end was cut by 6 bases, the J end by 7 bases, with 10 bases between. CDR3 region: CASRFGGNEQFF. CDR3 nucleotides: TGTGCCAGCAGATTCGGAGGGAATGAGCAGTTCTTC.

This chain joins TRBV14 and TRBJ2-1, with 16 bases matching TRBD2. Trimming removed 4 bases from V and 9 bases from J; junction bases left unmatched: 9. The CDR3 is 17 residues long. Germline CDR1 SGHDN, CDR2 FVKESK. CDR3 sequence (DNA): TGTGCCAGCAGCCTCTTGGGACTAGCGGGAGGGCCGGGTGAGCAGTTCTTC. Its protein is CASSLLGLAGGPGEQFF.

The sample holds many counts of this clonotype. CDR3: CASSHPGTQYF. The CDR3 coding sequence is TGTGCCAGCAGTCACCCCGGCACGCAGTATTTT. This chain joins TRBV25-1 and TRBJ2-3; no clear D. V shed 5 bases and J shed 9 bases, with 9 bases lying between them. This CDR3 contains 11 residues. Germline loops: CDR1 MGHDK, CDR2 SYGVNS.

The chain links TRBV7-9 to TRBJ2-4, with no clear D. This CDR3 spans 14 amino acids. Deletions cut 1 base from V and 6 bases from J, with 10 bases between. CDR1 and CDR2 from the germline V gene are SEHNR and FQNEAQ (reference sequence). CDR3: CASSLDGSVNIQYF. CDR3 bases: TGTGCCAGCAGCTTAGACGGAAGCGTAAACATTCAGTACTTC.

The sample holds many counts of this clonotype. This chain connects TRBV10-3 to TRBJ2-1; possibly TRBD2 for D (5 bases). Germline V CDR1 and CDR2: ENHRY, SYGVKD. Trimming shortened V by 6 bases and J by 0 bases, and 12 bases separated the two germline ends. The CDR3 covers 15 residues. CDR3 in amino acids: CAIRHSAPSYNEQFF. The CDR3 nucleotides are TGTGCCATCAGACATAGCGCCCCCTCCTACAATGAGCAGTTCTTC.

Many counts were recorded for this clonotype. The chain's CDR3 is CASSFRVGGELFF. In DNA, the CDR3 is TGTGCCAGCAGTTTTAGGGTGGGCGGGGAGCTGTTTTTT. The chain employs TRBV7-2 and TRBJ2-2; D gene ambiguous. This CDR3 has 13 amino acids. Per germline, CDR1 SGHTA and CDR2 FQGNSA. V was trimmed by 6 bases and J by 7 bases, leaving 12 bases between them.

CDR3 sequence: CASSQDPGEEQPQHF. As DNA, the CDR3 is TGTGCCAGCAGCCAAGATCCGGGGGAGGAACAGCCCCAGCATTTT. The chain carries TRBV4-2 and TRBJ1-5, with D possibly being TRBD1 (5 bases). The CDR3 has 15 residues. Looked up from germline, CDR1 is LGHNA and CDR2 is YNFKEQ. V dropped 0 bases and J dropped 7 bases, with 13 bases sitting between them.

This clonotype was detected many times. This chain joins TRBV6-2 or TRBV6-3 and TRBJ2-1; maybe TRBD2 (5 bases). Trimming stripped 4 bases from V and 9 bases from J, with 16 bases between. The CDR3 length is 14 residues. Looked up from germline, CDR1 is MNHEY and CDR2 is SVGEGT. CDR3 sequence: CASSWAVRRSEQFF. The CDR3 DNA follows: TGTGCCAGCAGTTGGGCGGTTCGGAGGTCTGAGCAGTTCTTC.

The CDR3 nucleotides are TGTGCCAGCAGCCGCGCTGGGAATGAGCAGTTCTTC. Amino acid sequence: CASSRAGNEQFF. The chain couples TRBV7-9 to TRBJ2-1; D gene ambiguous. From germline, CDR1 is SEHNR and CDR2 FQNEAQ (reference sequence). CDR3 length: 12 residues. Trimming pared 5 bases from V and 7 bases from J, leaving 9 bases between.

The CDR3 reads CASSLRGRPGVKNIQYF. In DNA, the CDR3 is TGTGCCAGCAGTTTACGGGGACGGCCAGGTGTCAAAAACATTCAGTACTTC. The V gene is TRBV28, the J gene TRBJ2-4; D possibly uses TRBD1 or TRBD2 (5 bases each). CDR1 is MDHEN, CDR2 SYDVKM, per germline. The CDR3 is 17 amino acids. Trimming took off 2 bases at V and 3 bases at J, with 17 bases between the two ends.

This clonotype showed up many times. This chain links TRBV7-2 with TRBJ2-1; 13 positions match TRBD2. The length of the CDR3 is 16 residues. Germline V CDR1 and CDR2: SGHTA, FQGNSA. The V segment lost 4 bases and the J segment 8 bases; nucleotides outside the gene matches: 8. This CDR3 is CASSSRLAGGTHEQFF. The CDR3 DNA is TGTGCCAGCAGCTCGAGACTAGCGGGAGGTACACATGAGCAGTTCTTC.

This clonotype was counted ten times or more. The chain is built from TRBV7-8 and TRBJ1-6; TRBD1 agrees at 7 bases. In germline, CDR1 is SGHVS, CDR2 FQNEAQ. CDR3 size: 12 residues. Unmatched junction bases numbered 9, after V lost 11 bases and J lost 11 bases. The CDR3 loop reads CASRTGGAPLHF. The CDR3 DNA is TGTGCCTCCCGGACAGGCGGCGCACCCCTCCACTTT. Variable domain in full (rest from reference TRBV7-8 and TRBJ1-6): GAGVSQSPRYKVAKRGQDVALRCDPISGHVSLFWYQQALGQGPEFLTYFQNEAQLDKSGLPSDRFFAERPEGSVSTLKIQRTQQEDSAVYLCASRTGGAPLHFGNGTRLTVT.

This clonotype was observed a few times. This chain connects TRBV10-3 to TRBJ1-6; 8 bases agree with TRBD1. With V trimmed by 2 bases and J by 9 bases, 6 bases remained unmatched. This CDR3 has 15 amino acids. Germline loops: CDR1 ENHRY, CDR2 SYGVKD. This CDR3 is CAISEETGVVSPLHF. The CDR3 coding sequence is TGTGCCATCAGTGAGGAGACAGGGGTTGTTTCACCCCTCCACTTT.

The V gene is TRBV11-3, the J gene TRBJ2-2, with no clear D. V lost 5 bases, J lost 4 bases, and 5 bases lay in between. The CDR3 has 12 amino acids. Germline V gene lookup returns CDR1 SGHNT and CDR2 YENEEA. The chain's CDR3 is CASSPLTGELFF. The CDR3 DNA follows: TGTGCCAGCAGCCCCCTCACCGGGGAGCTGTTTTTT.

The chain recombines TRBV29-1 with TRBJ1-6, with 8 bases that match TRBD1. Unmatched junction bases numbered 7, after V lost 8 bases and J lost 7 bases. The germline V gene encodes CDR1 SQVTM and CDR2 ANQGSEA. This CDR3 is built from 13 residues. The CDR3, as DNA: TGCAGCATTCGGACAGGGAGGAATTCACCCCTCCACTTT. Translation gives CSIRTGRNSPLHF.

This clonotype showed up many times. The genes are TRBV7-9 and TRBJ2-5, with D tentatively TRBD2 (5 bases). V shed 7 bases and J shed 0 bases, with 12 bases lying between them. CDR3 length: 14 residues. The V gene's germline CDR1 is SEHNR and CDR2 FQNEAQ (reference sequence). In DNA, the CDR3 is TGTGCCAGCACCCCGGACGGGGACCAAGAGACCCAGTACTTC. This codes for CASTPDGDQETQYF.

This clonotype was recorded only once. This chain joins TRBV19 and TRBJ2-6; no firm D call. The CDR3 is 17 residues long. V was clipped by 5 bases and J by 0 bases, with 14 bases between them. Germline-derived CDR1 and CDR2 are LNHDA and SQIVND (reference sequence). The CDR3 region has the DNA TGTGCCAGTAGTTCAGCGCAATTTAGCTCTGGGGCCAACGTCCTGACTTTC. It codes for CASSSAQFSSGANVLTF.

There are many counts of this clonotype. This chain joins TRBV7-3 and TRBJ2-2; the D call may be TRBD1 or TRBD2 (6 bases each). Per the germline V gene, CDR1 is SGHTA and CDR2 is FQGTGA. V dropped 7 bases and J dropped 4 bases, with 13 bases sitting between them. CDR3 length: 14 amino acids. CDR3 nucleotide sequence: TGTGCCAGCACCTCCGGGGGCCTCACCGGGGAGCTGTTTTTT. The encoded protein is CASTSGGLTGELFF.

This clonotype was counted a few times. The CDR3 DNA is TGTGCCAGCAGCGTAAAGTCGCGGGAGTCTAACTATGGCTACACCTTC. Encoded protein: CASSVKSRESNYGYTF. J is TRBJ1-2 and V is TRBV9; unclear D gene. The V end lost 1 base, the J end lost 0 bases, and 13 bases lay between the germline ends. Germline V lookup: CDR1 SGDLS, CDR2 YYNGEE. CDR3 size: 16 residues. The whole variable domain, remainder taken from reference TRBV9 and TRBJ1-2, is DSGVTQTPKHLITATGQRVTLRCSPRSGDLSVYWYQQSLDQGLQFLIQYYNGEERAKGNILERFSAQQFPDLHSELNLSSLELGDSALYFCASSVKSRESNYGYTFGSGTRLTVV.

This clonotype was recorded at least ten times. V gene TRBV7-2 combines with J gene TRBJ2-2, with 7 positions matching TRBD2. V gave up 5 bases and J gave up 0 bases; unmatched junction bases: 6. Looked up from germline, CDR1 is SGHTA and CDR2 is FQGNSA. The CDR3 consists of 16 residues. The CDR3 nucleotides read TGTGCCAGCAGCGTTACTAGCGCATCGAACACCGGGGAGCTGTTTTTT. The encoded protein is CASSVTSASNTGELFF.

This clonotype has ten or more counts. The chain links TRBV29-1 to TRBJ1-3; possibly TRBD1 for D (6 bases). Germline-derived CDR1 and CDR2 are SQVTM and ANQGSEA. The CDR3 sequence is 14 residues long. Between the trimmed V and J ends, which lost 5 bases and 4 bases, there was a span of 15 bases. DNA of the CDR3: TGCAGCGTTCAACAGGGAAGGAAGGGAAACACCATATATTTT. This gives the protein CSVQQGRKGNTIYF.